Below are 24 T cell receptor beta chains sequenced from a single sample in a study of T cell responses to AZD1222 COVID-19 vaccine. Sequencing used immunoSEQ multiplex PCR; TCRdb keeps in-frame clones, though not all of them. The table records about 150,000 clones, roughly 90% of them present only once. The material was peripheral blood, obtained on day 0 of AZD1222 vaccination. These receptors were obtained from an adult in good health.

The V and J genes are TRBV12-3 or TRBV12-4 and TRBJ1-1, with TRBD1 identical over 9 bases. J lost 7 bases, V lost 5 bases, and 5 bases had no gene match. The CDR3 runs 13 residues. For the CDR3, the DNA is TGTGCCAGCAGTAGGGACAGGGTGGGTGAAGCTTTCTTT. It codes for CASSRDRVGEAFF.

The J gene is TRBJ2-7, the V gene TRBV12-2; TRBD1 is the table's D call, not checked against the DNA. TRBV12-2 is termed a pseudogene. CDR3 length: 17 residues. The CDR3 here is CASRSGRPGGAGDEQYF. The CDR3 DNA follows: TGTGCAAGTCGCTCAGGGCGCCCAGGGGGCGCTGGGGACGAGCAGTACTTC.

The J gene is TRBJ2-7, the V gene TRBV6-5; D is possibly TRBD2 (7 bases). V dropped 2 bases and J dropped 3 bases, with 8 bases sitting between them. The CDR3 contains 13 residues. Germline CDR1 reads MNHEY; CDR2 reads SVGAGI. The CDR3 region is CASSYRGGYEQYF. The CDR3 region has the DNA TGTGCCAGCAGTTACAGGGGGGGCTACGAGCAGTACTTC.

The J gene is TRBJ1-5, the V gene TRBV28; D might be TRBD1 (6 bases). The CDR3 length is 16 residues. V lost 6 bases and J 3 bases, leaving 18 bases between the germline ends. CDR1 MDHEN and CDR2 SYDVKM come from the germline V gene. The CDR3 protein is CASSRGLQGYNQPQHF. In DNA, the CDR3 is TGTGCCAGCAGCCGGGGGTTGCAGGGGTACAATCAGCCCCAGCATTTT.

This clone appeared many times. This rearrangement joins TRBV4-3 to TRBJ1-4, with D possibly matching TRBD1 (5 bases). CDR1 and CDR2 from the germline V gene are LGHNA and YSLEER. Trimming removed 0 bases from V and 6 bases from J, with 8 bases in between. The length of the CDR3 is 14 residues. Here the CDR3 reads CASSQDRGDEKLFF. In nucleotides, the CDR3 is TGCGCCAGCAGCCAAGATCGAGGGGATGAAAAACTGTTTTTT.

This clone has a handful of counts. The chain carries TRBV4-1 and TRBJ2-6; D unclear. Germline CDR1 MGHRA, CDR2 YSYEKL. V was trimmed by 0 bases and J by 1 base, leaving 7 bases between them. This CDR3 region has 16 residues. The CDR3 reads CASSQDRSSGANVLTF. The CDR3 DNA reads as TGCGCCAGCAGCCAAGATCGGTCTTCTGGGGCCAACGTCCTGACTTTC.

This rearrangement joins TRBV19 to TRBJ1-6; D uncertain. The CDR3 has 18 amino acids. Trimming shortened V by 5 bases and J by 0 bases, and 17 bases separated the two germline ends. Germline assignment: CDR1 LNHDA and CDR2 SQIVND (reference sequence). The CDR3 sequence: CASSPTRVASSYNSPLHF. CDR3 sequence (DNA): TGTGCCAGTAGTCCAACTCGGGTCGCGAGCTCCTATAATTCACCCCTCCACTTT.

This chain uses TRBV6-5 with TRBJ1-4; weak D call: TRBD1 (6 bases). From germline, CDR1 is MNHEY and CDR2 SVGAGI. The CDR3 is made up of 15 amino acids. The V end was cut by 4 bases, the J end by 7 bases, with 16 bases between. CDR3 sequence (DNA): TGTGCCAGCAGTTGGGGGCAGGGTCCGGGTGAAAAACTGTTTTTT. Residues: CASSWGQGPGEKLFF.

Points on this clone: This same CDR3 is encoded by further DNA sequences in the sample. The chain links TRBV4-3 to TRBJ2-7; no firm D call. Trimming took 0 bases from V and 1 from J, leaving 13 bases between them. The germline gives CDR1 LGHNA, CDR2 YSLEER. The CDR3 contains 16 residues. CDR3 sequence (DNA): TGCGCCAGCAGCCAAGATTATCCTGGCCCGTCCTACGAGCAGTACTTC. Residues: CASSQDYPGPSYEQYF.

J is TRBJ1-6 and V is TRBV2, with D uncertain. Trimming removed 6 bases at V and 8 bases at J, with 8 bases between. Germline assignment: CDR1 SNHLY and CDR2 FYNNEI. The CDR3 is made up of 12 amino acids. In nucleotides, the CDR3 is TGTGCCAGCAGGGGTCGCGATTCACCCCTCCACTTT. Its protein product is CASRGRDSPLHF.

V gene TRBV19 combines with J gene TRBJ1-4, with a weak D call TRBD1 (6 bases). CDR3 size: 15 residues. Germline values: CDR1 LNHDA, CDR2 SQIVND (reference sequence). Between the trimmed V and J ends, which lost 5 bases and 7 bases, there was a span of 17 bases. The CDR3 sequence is CASSSTGTPGEKLFF. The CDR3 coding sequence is TGTGCCAGTAGTTCGACCGGGACACCGGGTGAAAAACTGTTTTTT. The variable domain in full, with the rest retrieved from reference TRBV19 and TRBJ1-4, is DGGITQSPKYLFRKEGQNVTLSCEQNLNHDAMYWYRQDPGQGLRLIYYSQIVNDFQKGDIAEGYSVSREKKESFPLTVTSAQKNPTAFYLCASSSTGTPGEKLFFGSGTQLSVL.

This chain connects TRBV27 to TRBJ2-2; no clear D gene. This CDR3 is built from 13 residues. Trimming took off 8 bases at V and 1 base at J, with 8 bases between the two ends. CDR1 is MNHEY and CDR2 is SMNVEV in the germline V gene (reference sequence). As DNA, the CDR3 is TGTGCCAGCTTCGGTTTGAACACCGGGGAGCTGTTTTTT. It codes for CASFGLNTGELFF.

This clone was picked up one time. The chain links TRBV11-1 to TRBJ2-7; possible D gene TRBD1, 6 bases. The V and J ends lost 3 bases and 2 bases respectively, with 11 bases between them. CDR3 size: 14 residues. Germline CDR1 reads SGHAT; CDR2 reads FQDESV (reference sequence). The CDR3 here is CASSFQGQTYEQYF. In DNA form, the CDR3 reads TGTGCCAGCAGCTTCCAGGGACAAACCTACGAGCAGTACTTC.

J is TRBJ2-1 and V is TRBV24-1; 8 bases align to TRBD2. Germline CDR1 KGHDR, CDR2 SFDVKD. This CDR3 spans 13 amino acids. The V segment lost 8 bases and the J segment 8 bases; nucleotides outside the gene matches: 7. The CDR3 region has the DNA TGTGCCACCACTCGCGCGGGGGGATATGAGCAGTTCTTC. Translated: CATTRAGGYEQFF.

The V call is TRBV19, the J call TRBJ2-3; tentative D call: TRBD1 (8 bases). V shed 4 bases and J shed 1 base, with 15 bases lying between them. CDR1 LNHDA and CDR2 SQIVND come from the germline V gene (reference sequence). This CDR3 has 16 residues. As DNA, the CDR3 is TGTGCCAGTAGTAGACAGGGGAGGGGCGGCACAGATACGCAGTATTTT. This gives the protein CASSRQGRGGTDTQYF.

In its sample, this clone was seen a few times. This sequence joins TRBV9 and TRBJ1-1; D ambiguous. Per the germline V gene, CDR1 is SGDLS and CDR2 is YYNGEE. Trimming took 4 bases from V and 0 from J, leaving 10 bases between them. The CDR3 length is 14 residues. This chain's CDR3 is CASSISSLNTEAFF. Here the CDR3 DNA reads TGTGCCAGCAGCATAAGCTCCTTGAACACTGAAGCTTTCTTT. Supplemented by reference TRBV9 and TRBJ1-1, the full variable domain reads DSGVTQTPKHLITATGQRVTLRCSPRSGDLSVYWYQQSLDQGLQFLIQYYNGEERAKGNILERFSAQQFPDLHSELNLSSLELGDSALYFCASSISSLNTEAFFGQGTRLTVV.

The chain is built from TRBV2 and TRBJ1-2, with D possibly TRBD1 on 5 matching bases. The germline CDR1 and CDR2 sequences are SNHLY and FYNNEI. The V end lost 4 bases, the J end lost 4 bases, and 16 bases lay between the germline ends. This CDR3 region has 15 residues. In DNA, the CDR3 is TGTGCCAGCAGTGGAGGGGCAGGGACCCTCTATGGCTACACCTTC. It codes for CASSGGAGTLYGYTF.

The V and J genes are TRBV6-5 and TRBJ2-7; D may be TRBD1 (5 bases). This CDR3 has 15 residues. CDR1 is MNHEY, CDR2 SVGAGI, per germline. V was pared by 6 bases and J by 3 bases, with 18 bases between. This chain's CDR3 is CASSRTAGLNYEQYF. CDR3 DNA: TGTGCCAGCAGCCGGACGGCAGGGCTAAACTACGAGCAGTACTTC.

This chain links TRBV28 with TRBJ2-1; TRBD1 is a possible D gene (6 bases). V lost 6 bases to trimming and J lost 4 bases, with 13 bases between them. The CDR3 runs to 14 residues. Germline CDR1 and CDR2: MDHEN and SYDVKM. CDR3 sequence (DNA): TGTGCCAGCAGCCTCTCACAGGGTTACAATGAGCAGTTCTTC. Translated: CASSLSQGYNEQFF. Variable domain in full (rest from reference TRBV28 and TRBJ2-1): DVKVTQSSRYLVKRTGEKVFLECVQDMDHENMFWYRQDPGLGLRLIYFSYDVKMKEKGDIPEGYSVSREKKERFSLILESASTNQTSMYLCASSLSQGYNEQFFGPGTRLTVL.

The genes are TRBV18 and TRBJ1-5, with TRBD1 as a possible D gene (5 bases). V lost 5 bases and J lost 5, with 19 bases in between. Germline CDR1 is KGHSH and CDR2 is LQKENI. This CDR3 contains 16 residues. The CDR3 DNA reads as TGTGCCAGCTCAACTACCGGACCTGGAGGGGATCAGCCCCAGCATTTT. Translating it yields CASSTTGPGGDQPQHF. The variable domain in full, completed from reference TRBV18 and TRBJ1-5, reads NAGVMQNPRHLVRRRGQEARLRCSPMKGHSHVYWYRQLPEEGLKFMVYLQKENIIDESGMPKERFSAEFPKEGPSILRIQQVVRGDSAAYFCASSTTGPGGDQPQHFGDGTRLSIL.

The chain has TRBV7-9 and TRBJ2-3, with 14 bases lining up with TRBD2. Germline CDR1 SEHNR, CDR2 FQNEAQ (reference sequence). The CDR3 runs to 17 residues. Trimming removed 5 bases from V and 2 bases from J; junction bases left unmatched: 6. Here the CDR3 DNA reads TGTGCCAGCAGCCTCTCGGGACTAGCGGGGGCCACAGATACGCAGTATTTT. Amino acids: CASSLSGLAGATDTQYF. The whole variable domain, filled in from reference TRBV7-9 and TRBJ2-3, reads DTGVSQNPRHKITKRGQNVTFRCDPISEHNRLYWYRQTLGQGPEFLTYFQNEAQLEKSRLLSDRFSAERPKGSFSTLEIQRTEQGDSAMYLCASSLSGLAGATDTQYFGPGTRLTVL.

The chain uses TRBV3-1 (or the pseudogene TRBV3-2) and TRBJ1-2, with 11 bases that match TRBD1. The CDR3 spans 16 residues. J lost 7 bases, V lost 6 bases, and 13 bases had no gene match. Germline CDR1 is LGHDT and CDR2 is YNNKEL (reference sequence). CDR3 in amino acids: CASSIGQGAKGGGYTF. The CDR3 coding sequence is TGTGCCAGCAGTATTGGACAGGGGGCGAAAGGTGGTGGCTACACCTTC.

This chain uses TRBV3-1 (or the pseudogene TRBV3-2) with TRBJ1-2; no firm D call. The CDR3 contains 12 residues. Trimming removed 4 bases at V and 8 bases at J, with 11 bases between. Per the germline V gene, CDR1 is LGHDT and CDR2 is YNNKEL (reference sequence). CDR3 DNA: TGTGCCAGCAGCCCCGGACCGGGAGGCTACACCTTC. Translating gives CASSPGPGGYTF.

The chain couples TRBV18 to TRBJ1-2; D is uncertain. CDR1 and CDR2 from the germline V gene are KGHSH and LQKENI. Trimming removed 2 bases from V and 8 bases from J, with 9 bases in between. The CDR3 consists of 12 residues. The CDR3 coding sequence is TGTGCCAGCTCACCAGAGGGCGGGGGCTACACCTTC. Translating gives CASSPEGGGYTF. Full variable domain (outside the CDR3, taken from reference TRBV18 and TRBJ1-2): NAGVMQNPRHLVRRRGQEARLRCSPMKGHSHVYWYRQLPEEGLKFMVYLQKENIIDESGMPKERFSAEFPKEGPSILRIQQVVRGDSAAYFCASSPEGGGYTFGSGTRLTVV.